This TCR beta chain is drawn from a study of cytomegalovirus exposure and HLA in healthy donors. Broader study findings: Across HLA loci, a later analysis found differing TCR association rates, with DRB1 most and HLA-C fewest.

Germline CDR1 is SGHAT and CDR2 is FQNNGV. V was clipped by 5 bases and J by 5 bases; unmatched bases: 11. The CDR3 sequence is 15 residues long. Although they were nominally healthy when sampled, donors likely had unrecorded immune exposures. The PCR had 60 Vbeta and 13 Jbeta primers. Generated by immunoSEQ multiplex PCR, the TCRdb table keeps only in-frame clones and is missing some. Of about 180,000 clones listed, roughly 85% are singletons. To note about this clone: Its target is not known.

This chain uses TRBV11-2 with TRBJ2-5; 7 bases agree with TRBD2. The clonotype was recovered from a man aged 40-49 years in good health and CMV-seropositive. Sequenced material: PBMCs. CDR3 in DNA: TGTGCCAGCAGCCCGGGTGGCGGGAGCCTTGAGACCCAGTACTTC. This gives the protein CASSPGGGSLETQYF.